A selection of T cell receptor beta chains follows, all from one sample in a study of regulatory T cells in long-lasting Graves disease. A single record per CDR3 protein comes from TCRdb applying MiXCR to the multiplex PCR reads. Among 200,000 to 250,000 distinct CDR3 sequences listed, roughly a fifth were seen once. This sample also appeared in a second study, on T cells in Graves' hyperthyroidism and ophthalmopathy.

The sequenced sample was peripheral blood mononuclear cells (PBMCs), obtained at new diagnosis, from a patient treated with antithyroid drugs. These receptors all stem from a woman aged 25-40 years with Graves disease. Each CDR3 is given with its conserved first and last residue. Fields, in order: J gene, V gene, CDR3 length, D gene, clone size, CDR3 protein, CDR3 DNA. D genes are given only for firm matches. The size entry is marked missing in some rows and otherwise reads once, few, many or a size class.

TRBJ2-1	TRBV2	13	-	-	CASRRQSYNEQFF	TGTGCCAGCAGGCGACAGTCCTACAATGAGCAGTTCTTC
TRBJ1-1	TRBV12-3/TRBV12-4	18	TRBD1	many	CASSFRPDRIVLNTEAFF	TGTGCCAGCAGTTTCCGTCCGGACAGGATCGTCCTTAACACTGAAGCTTTCTTT
TRBJ2-5	TRBV29-1	15	-	many	CSAMTHLRTQETQYF	TGCAGCGCCATGACTCACCTTAGGACACAAGAGACCCAGTACTTC
TRBJ2-7	TRBV10-2	13	TRBD1	-	CASSGAGGYAQYF	TGCGCCAGCAGTGGGGCAGGGGGCTACGCGCAGTACTTC
TRBJ2-5	TRBV9	14	TRBD1	once	CASSPWGQQETQYF	TGTGCCAGCAGCCCTTGGGGACAGCAAGAGACCCAGTACTTC
TRBJ1-2	TRBV2	13	-	-	CASSDWQSGGYTF	TGTGCCAGCAGTGATTGGCAGTCTGGTGGCTACACCTTC
TRBJ1-1	TRBV12-3/TRBV12-4	14	TRBD1	many	CASSHRGRNTEAFF	TGTGCCAGCAGTCACAGGGGGCGTAACACTGAAGCTTTCTTT
TRBJ2-7	TRBV5-1	14	-	many	CASSLSPDSYEQYF	TGCGCCAGCAGCTTGAGTCCCGACAGCTACGAGCAGTACTTC
TRBJ2-6	TRBV3-1	17	TRBD2	many	CASSGGLASSGANVLTF	TGTGCCAGCAGCGGAGGACTAGCGAGCTCTGGGGCCAACGTCCTGACTTTC
TRBJ2-5	TRBV9	19	-	many	CASSVDPRGGGGVSETQYF	TGTGCCAGCAGCGTAGACCCAAGGGGTGGAGGGGGAGTCTCGGAGACCCAGTACTTC
TRBJ2-7	TRBV10-3	12	-	-	CATTASQWEQYF	TGTGCCACGACAGCCAGTCAGTGGGAGCAGTACTTC
TRBJ1-1	TRBV30	14	TRBD1	many	CAWSVHLTGGWAFF	TGTGCCTGGAGTGTCCATCTCACAGGGGGCTGGGCTTTCTTT
TRBJ2-3	TRBV24-1	15	TRBD1	many	CATSDFGQGADTQYF	TGTGCCACCAGTGATTTTGGACAGGGGGCAGATACGCAGTATTTT
TRBJ2-5	TRBV6-1	14	TRBD1	many	CASSRTGVQETQYF	TGTGCCAGCAGCCGGACAGGGGTCCAAGAGACCCAGTACTTC
TRBJ1-1	TRBV6-1	14	TRBD1	-	CASSLGGQGSVAFF	TGTGCCAGCAGCTTGGGGGGACAGGGGAGCGTAGCTTTCTTT